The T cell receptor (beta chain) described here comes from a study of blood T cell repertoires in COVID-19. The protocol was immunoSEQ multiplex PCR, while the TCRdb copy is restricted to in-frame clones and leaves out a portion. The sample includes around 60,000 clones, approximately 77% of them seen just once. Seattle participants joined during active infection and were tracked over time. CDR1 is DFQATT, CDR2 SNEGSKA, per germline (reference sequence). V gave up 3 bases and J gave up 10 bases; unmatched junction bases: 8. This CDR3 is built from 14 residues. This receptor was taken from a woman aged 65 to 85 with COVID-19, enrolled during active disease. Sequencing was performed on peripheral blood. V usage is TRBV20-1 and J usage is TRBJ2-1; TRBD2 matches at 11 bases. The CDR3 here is CSASIAGGQEEQFF. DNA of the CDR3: TGCAGTGCTAGTATAGCGGGGGGGCAGGAGGAGCAGTTCTTC.